This is a list of T cell receptor beta chains from one sample in a study of shared clonotypes between healthy human individuals. Produced via immunoSEQ multiplex PCR; TCRdb's table is partial and in-frame only. In the table there are 1.6 million or so clones, about 98.5% of which are singletons. Sequencing was done on a sample of naive CD4+ T cells sorted from blood. The receptors derive from a man younger than 45 in good health. CDR3s include the opening cysteine and the closing phenylalanine or tryptophan. A D gene is named only where the DNA matches it firmly. Expanded clones get a size class; other rows say once, few or many, or leave the size out.

CASSLGGLRTSDEQFF	TGTGCCAGCAGCTTAGGGGGCCTAAGGACCAGCGATGAGCAGTTCTTC	16	TRBV11-2	TRBJ2-1	once	NA
CASSVDSWGGYTF	TGTGCCAGCAGCGTGGACAGCTGGGGGGGCTACACCTTC	13	TRBV9	TRBJ1-2	NA	NA
CASSSASGPGGTDTQYF	TGTGCCAGCTCCTCTGCTAGCGGGCCAGGTGGGACAGATACGCAGTATTTT	17	TRBV18	TRBJ2-3	NA	TRBD2
CASQNGQFYEQYF	TGTGCCAGCCAGAACGGACAGTTCTACGAGCAGTACTTC	13	TRBV2	TRBJ2-7	NA	NA
CSVDRGGRETQYF	TGCAGCGTTGATCGTGGGGGTAGGGAGACCCAGTACTTC	13	TRBV29-1	TRBJ2-5	NA	NA
CASRRTSGSYEQYF	TGTGCCAGCAGGCGGACTAGCGGGAGTTACGAGCAGTACTTC	14	TRBV5-4	TRBJ2-7	NA	TRBD2
CASSQERAGGLGAKNIQYF	TGCGCCAGCAGCCAAGAAAGAGCGGGAGGGTTAGGTGCCAAAAACATTCAGTACTTC	19	TRBV4-1	TRBJ2-4	NA	TRBD2
CAWSEGATYEQYF	TGTGCCTGGAGCGAAGGGGCTACCTACGAGCAGTACTTC	13	TRBV30	TRBJ2-7	once	NA
CASSPTAVTREQYF	TGTGCCAGCAGCCCCACGGCGGTAACGAGGGAGCAGTACTTC	14	TRBV5-4	TRBJ2-7	NA	NA
CSARYVTEAFF	TGCAGTGCTAGATATGTCACTGAAGCTTTCTTT	11	TRBV20-1	TRBJ1-1	NA	NA
CAIAPAGANRDTQYF	TGTGCCATCGCCCCGGCCGGCGCAAACAGGGATACGCAGTATTTT	15	TRBV10-3	TRBJ2-3	NA	NA
CASSVVGAGVNEQFF	TGTGCCAGCAGCGTAGTAGGAGCGGGAGTAAATGAGCAGTTCTTC	15	TRBV9	TRBJ2-1	NA	TRBD2
CASSASGTSGQFF	TGTGCCAGCAGCGCTTCCGGGACTAGCGGCCAGTTCTTC	13	TRBV7-3	TRBJ2-1	NA	TRBD2
CASSYVATGGYTF	TGTGCCAGCAGTTACGTGGCAACGGGTGGCTACACCTTC	13	TRBV6-5	TRBJ1-2	NA	NA
CASNSGDSPTGELFF	TGTGCCAGCAACTCTGGAGACTCCCCCACCGGGGAGCTGTTTTTT	15	TRBV11-2	TRBJ2-2	NA	NA
CASSNSYEQYF	TGTGCCAGTAGTAACTCCTACGAGCAGTACTTC	11	TRBV19	TRBJ2-7	NA	NA
CASSLFASTNYGYTF	TGTGCCAGCAGCTTATTTGCTTCCACTAACTATGGCTACACCTTC	15	TRBV7-9	TRBJ1-2	NA	NA
CASSSRGIQGSYNEQFF	TGTGCCAGCAGCTCCCGCGGTATCCAAGGATCCTACAATGAGCAGTTCTTC	17	TRBV5-6	TRBJ2-1	NA	NA
CASSSRTSGRIADEQFF	TGTGCCAGCAGCTCGAGGACTAGCGGGAGAATAGCCGATGAGCAGTTCTTC	17	TRBV9	TRBJ2-1	NA	TRBD2
CASSLGDTGSYEQYF	TGCGCCAGCAGCTTGGGAGATACAGGTTCCTACGAGCAGTACTTC	15	TRBV5-1	TRBJ2-7	NA	NA
CASRSGTGGAGFGELFF	TGTGCCAGCAGATCCGGGACAGGGGGCGCCGGATTCGGGGAGCTGTTTTTT	17	TRBV27	TRBJ2-2	NA	TRBD1
CASSLYGGKTQPQHF	TGCGCCAGCAGCTTGTATGGGGGAAAGACTCAGCCCCAGCATTTT	15	TRBV5-1	TRBJ1-5	NA	NA
CASSAGPTGSYEQYF	TGTGCCAGCAGTGCCGGACCCACCGGCTCCTACGAGCAGTACTTC	15	TRBV6-6	TRBJ2-7	NA	NA
CASSYGGELFF	TGTGCCAGCAGTTACGGGGGGGAGCTGTTTTTT	11	TRBV6-6	TRBJ2-2	NA	NA
CASSLDRDNGYTF	TGTGCCAGCAGCTTAGACCGGGACAATGGCTACACCTTC	13	TRBV7-9	TRBJ1-2	NA	NA
CASSTSGRNTGELFF	TGTGCCAGCAGTACTAGCGGGAGGAACACCGGGGAGCTGTTTTTT	15	TRBV2	TRBJ2-2	NA	TRBD2
CASSPLTGMNTEAFF	TGTGCCAGCTCACCACTGACAGGGATGAACACTGAAGCTTTCTTT	15	TRBV18	TRBJ1-1	NA	TRBD1
CASSHYRGHFADTQYF	TGTGCCAGCAGCCATTACAGGGGGCATTTCGCAGATACGCAGTATTTT	16	TRBV11-2	TRBJ2-3	NA	TRBD1
CASSLPAGAFDEQFF	TGTGCCAGCAGTTTACCTGCGGGAGCGTTCGATGAGCAGTTCTTC	15	TRBV28	TRBJ2-1	NA	TRBD2
CASSPGQSYEQYF	TGTGCCAGCTCACCAGGACAGTCCTACGAGCAGTACTTC	13	TRBV18	TRBJ2-7	NA	NA
CASGSGTGPNEQFF	TGTGCTAGTGGTTCCGGGACAGGGCCGAATGAGCAGTTCTTC	14	TRBV12-5	TRBJ2-1	NA	TRBD1
CAISDSGQGGQPQHF	TGTGCCATCAGTGACTCCGGACAGGGTGGTCAGCCCCAGCATTTT	15	TRBV10-3	TRBJ1-5	once	TRBD1
CASSISGSGQGSYEQYF	TGTGCCAGTAGTATATCGGGAAGCGGACAGGGCTCCTACGAGCAGTACTTC	17	TRBV19	TRBJ2-7	once	TRBD1
CASSQGRTDEAFF	TGTGCCAGCTCACAAGGTAGGACAGATGAAGCTTTCTTT	13	TRBV18	TRBJ1-1	NA	NA
CASSPLWARDSYNEQFF	TGTGCCAGCAGTCCCCTATGGGCGCGCGATTCCTACAATGAGCAGTTCTTC	17	TRBV27	TRBJ2-1	NA	NA
CASSPRLSGTIYF	TGTGCCAGCAGCCCCCGACTCTCGGGAACCATATATTTT	13	TRBV11-2	TRBJ1-3	NA	NA
CASSSEMGSPIQYF	TGTGCCAGCAGCTCGGAAATGGGTAGTCCCATTCAGTACTTC	14	TRBV5-5	TRBJ2-4	NA	NA
CASSSGETQYF	TGTGCCAGCAGTTCAGGGGAGACCCAGTACTTC	11	TRBV6-6	TRBJ2-5	NA	NA
CASREGTSGRTDTQYF	TGTGCCAGTAGGGAAGGGACTAGCGGGAGGACAGATACGCAGTATTTT	16	TRBV19	TRBJ2-3	NA	TRBD2
CASSSTGDMTDTQYF	TGCGCCAGCAGCTCGACAGGGGATATGACAGATACGCAGTATTTT	15	TRBV5-1	TRBJ2-3	NA	TRBD1
CASSTSWDRGETQYF	TGTGCCAGTAGTACGTCTTGGGACAGGGGGGAGACCCAGTACTTC	15	TRBV19	TRBJ2-5	NA	TRBD1
CASSLGGTRVLGEQFF	TGTGCCAGTTCCCTAGGTGGGACTAGGGTTCTTGGTGAGCAGTTCTTC	16	TRBV18	TRBJ2-1	NA	TRBD2
CASSQLLSVMNTEAFF	TGCGCCAGCAGCCAATTACTCTCCGTCATGAACACTGAAGCTTTCTTT	16	TRBV4-1	TRBJ1-1	NA	NA
CASSEQDSEQFF	TGTGCCAGCAGTGAGCAAGATAGTGAGCAGTTCTTC	12	TRBV6-1	TRBJ2-1	NA	NA